A few counts support the clone carrying this T cell receptor beta chain. Per the study methods: Amplification from reference gene primers served as the basis for estimated nucleated cell counts. Some clones are missing from TCRdb's copy, which holds only in-frame ones; the method was immunoSEQ multiplex PCR. V and J calls and clone size are given by that table; D and trimming were obtained from the DNA. The sample contains around 170,000 clones, less than 85% of which appear only once. The data originate from a study of blood T cell repertoires in COVID-19. Study-wide context: There were acute and convalescent COVID-19 samples, and they came from the United States, Italy and Spain.

The clonotype comes from a woman of 80 years or more with acute or convalescent COVID-19. Sequences were obtained from peripheral blood.

CDR3 amino acids: CASSYERGAYEQYF. Written as DNA, the CDR3 is TGTGCCAGCAGTTACGAGCGGGGCGCCTACGAGCAGTACTTC. This chain joins TRBV6-5 and TRBJ2-7; 7 bases are a match to TRBD2. CDR1 MNHEY and CDR2 SVGAGI come from the germline V gene. The CDR3 has 14 amino acids. V was pared by 2 bases and J by 2 bases, with 3 bases of the junction left unmatched.